This TCR beta chain was obtained from a study of T cell repertoires in cytomegalovirus infection (dated 2019 in TCRdb). Background for the entire study: The peptide stimulations were aimed at well-studied HLA-B-restricted epitopes as well as recently identified HLA-C-restricted CMV epitopes, whose presentation resists viral immunomodulation. Donor HLA type was relevant to the analysis, as public TCR beta signatures indicated carriage of CMV infection together with the matching HLA type.

The cysteine opens and the phenylalanine closes a CDR3 of 15 amino acids. Just CDR3 DNA is preserved here, 45 bases in frame from base 1. The germline V end is reduced by 0 bases and the J end by 4 bases; junction bases left unmatched: 4. Via the germline V gene (reference sequence), CDR1 is MNHNY and CDR2 SVGAGI. What this sample's treatment or condition label stands for: in vitro stimulation with specific CMV peptide epitopes to enrich CMV-specific T cells. Results the study describes overall, beyond this receptor: In the ex vivo response, HLA-C-restricted CMV-specific TCR beta clonotypes were dominant, and in two of eight donors the single most frequent clonotype came from this HLA-C-restricted group. In both this cohort and an independent roughly 350-donor cohort, the cumulative frequency of public TCR beta family members distinguished carriers of CMV infection plus the relevant HLA type.

Sequencer: Illumina HiSeq 1500. TCRdb reprocessing: public reads trimmed at Q25 with fastp, clones called with MiXCR, in-frame beta chains kept. Each CDR3 protein gets just one entry, which takes the most common genes and DNA from the rows behind it. For this sample the table gives 45,000 to 50,000 distinct CDR3 sequences, of which about 19% were detected only once. The ten largest clones add up to about 55% of the sample. This clonotype was counted many times. Its antigen is currently not known. Qualities for individual bases were not recorded, and no much larger clone is one base off. The chain is encoded by TRBV6-6 joined to TRBJ1-1, with TRBD1 matching 8 junction bases. The sample in question was CD8+ T cells from cultured PBMCs, obtained from culture after CMV antigen stimulation. The receptor comes from a human donor in good health (CMV status not recorded). Some clones in this sample may be carry-over from other donors' samples. The CDR3 protein is CASSYSGQGGTEAFF. The DNA sequence is as follows: TGTGCCAGCAGTTACTCTGGACAGGGAGGCACTGAAGCTTTCTTT.